Listed below are T cell receptor beta chains from one sample, sequenced in a study of PD-L1 blockade in urothelial cancer. Data came from immunoSEQ multiplex PCR; TCRdb stores just in-frame clones and leaves some out. The table lists roughly 60,000 clones, around 80% of them singletons. The material was PBMCs, obtained around atezolizumab (anti-PD-L1) treatment. All receptors come from an older man with urothelial cancer. Both conserved end residues are part of each CDR3. A D gene is named only where the DNA matches it firmly. The size field is filled for only some rows; it gives once, few, many or a size class.

J,V,D,size,CDR3,DNA
TRBJ2-5,TRBV5-1,TRBD2,once,CASSSGLAETQYF,TGCGCCAGCAGCTCCGGACTAGCGGAGACCCAGTACTTC
TRBJ2-1,TRBV18,NA,NA,CASSIQSSYNEQFF,TGTGCCAGCTCAATACAAAGCTCCTACAATGAGCAGTTCTTC
TRBJ2-1,TRBV5-1,TRBD2,NA,CASRAGTSGTCDNEQFF,TGCGCCAGCAGGGCCGGGACTAGCGGGACTTGCGACAATGAGCAGTTCTTC
TRBJ2-5,TRBV6-6,NA,NA,CASSPGGSQETQYF,TGTGCCAGCAGCCCAGGGGGGAGCCAAGAGACCCAGTACTTC
TRBJ2-1,TRBV7-9,TRBD2,NA,CASSSRLAGYNEQFF,TGTGCCAGCAGCTCAAGACTAGCGGGCTACAATGAGCAGTTCTTC
TRBJ2-7,TRBV9,TRBD2,NA,CASSGGLAGGNDEQYF,TGTGCCAGCAGCGGTGGACTAGCGGGAGGTAATGACGAGCAGTACTTC
TRBJ1-1,TRBV28,NA,NA,CASSLRRSAFF,TGTGCCAGCAGTTTACGGCGGTCGGCTTTCTTT
TRBJ2-1,TRBV18,NA,NA,CASVTSGLLYNEQFF,TGTGCCAGCGTAACCTCGGGACTCTTATACAATGAGCAGTTCTTC
TRBJ2-7,TRBV7-6,NA,few,CASSPTPLSVSISYEQYF,TGTGCCAGCAGCCCGACTCCCCTTAGTGTCTCTATCTCCTACGAGCAGTACTTC
TRBJ1-2,TRBV4-1,TRBD1,NA,CASSPRAGGLYGYTF,TGCGCCAGCAGCCCGCGGGCAGGGGGGCTCTATGGCTACACCTTC
TRBJ1-4,TRBV2,TRBD1,NA,CASRTGREDEKLFF,TGTGCCAGTAGGACAGGCCGAGAGGATGAAAAACTGTTTTTT
TRBJ1-5,TRBV19,NA,NA,CASTQTGSDQPQHF,TGTGCCAGTACTCAAACAGGGTCCGACCAGCCCCAGCATTTT
TRBJ1-2,TRBV4-1,NA,NA,CASSQAGGRAYGYTF,TGCGCCAGCAGCCAAGCGGGGGGCAGGGCCTATGGCTACACCTTC
TRBJ1-4,TRBV29-1,TRBD1,NA,CSVQTGQGGEKLFF,TGCAGCGTGCAAACGGGACAGGGAGGGGAAAAACTGTTTTTT
TRBJ2-3,TRBV6-5,NA,few,CASSYGRDYTDTQYF,TGTGCCAGCAGTTACGGGCGGGATTACACAGATACGCAGTATTTT
TRBJ2-7,TRBV9,NA,NA,CASSVALHTYEQYF,TGTGCCAGCAGCGTAGCACTACATACCTACGAGCAGTACTTC
TRBJ1-1,TRBV7-2,NA,once,CASSLESGRAEAFF,TGTGCCAGCAGCTTAGAATCGGGTCGGGCTGAAGCTTTCTTT
TRBJ1-1,TRBV29-1,NA,NA,CSVDLGVTEAFF,TGCAGCGTTGATCTCGGAGTCACTGAAGCTTTCTTT
TRBJ2-7,TRBV19,TRBD1,NA,CASSVNRDRGTYEQYF,TGTGCCAGTAGTGTTAACCGGGACAGGGGCACCTACGAGCAGTACTTC
TRBJ2-1,TRBV28,NA,NA,CASSLGQPGFHEQFF,TGTGCCAGCAGTTTGGGACAACCGGGGTTCCATGAGCAGTTCTTC
TRBJ2-7,TRBV4-1,TRBD2,NA,CASSQGLAGGVREQYF,TGCGCCAGCAGCCAAGGGCTAGCGGGAGGCGTTAGGGAGCAGTACTTC
TRBJ2-2,TRBV9,TRBD1,NA,CASSAGTVNTGELFF,TGTGCCAGCAGCGCAGGGACAGTTAACACCGGGGAGCTGTTTTTT
TRBJ2-1,TRBV29-1,TRBD2,NA,CSASGTSGHNEQFF,TGCAGCGCCTCCGGGACTAGCGGCCACAATGAGCAGTTCTTC
TRBJ2-3,TRBV19,TRBD1,NA,CASSPVRGTGSPPDTQYF,TGTGCCAGTAGTCCAGTCCGGGGGACAGGGTCCCCCCCAGATACGCAGTATTTT
TRBJ2-1,TRBV11-2,NA,NA,CASSPRTNTLGNEQFF,TGTGCCAGCAGCCCGCGGACTAATACCCTCGGGAATGAGCAGTTCTTC
TRBJ1-5,TRBV19,NA,NA,CASRRRGGNNQPQHF,TGTGCCAGTAGAAGACGAGGGGGTAACAATCAGCCCCAGCATTTT
TRBJ1-1,TRBV20-1,NA,NA,CRGPWGTEAFF,TGCAGGGGGCCATGGGGCACTGAAGCTTTCTTT
TRBJ2-7,TRBV29-1,NA,NA,CSVEGSVAYEQYF,TGCAGCGTTGAAGGGTCGGTGGCCTACGAGCAGTACTTC
TRBJ1-2,TRBV10-2,NA,NA,CASSTGTRDNYGYTF,TGCGCCAGCAGTACTGGGACACGTGATAACTATGGCTACACCTTC
TRBJ2-2,TRBV5-1,TRBD2,once,CASSFTSGITNTGELFF,TGCGCCAGCAGCTTTACTAGCGGGATAACGAACACCGGGGAGCTGTTTTTT
TRBJ1-5,TRBV5-1,TRBD1,NA,CASRPGTAGNQPQHF,TGCGCCAGCAGACCCGGGACAGCGGGCAATCAGCCCCAGCATTTT
TRBJ1-2,TRBV6-5,NA,NA,CASSYRNRPPNYGYTF,TGTGCCAGCAGTTACAGGAACAGGCCTCCCAACTATGGCTACACCTTC
TRBJ1-5,TRBV6-5,TRBD1,NA,CASSSAGTGVQPQHF,TGTGCCAGCAGTTCCGCCGGGACAGGGGTTCAGCCCCAGCATTTT
TRBJ1-5,TRBV19,NA,NA,CASSPRTGFSNQPQHF,TGTGCCAGTAGTCCCCGGACGGGGTTTAGCAATCAGCCCCAGCATTTT
TRBJ1-2,TRBV5-6,NA,NA,CASSLAVAGADYGYTF,TGTGCCAGCAGCTTGGCCGTGGCGGGGGCGGACTATGGCTACACCTTC
TRBJ2-2,TRBV6-1,NA,few,CASLNQNTGELFF,TGTGCCAGCCTAAACCAGAACACCGGGGAGCTGTTTTTT
TRBJ2-2,TRBV28,NA,NA,CASSLSPARPTGELFF,TGTGCCAGCAGTTTATCCCCAGCGCGCCCCACCGGGGAGCTGTTTTTT
TRBJ2-3,TRBV5-8,TRBD2,NA,CASSSRGRVTDTQYF,TGTGCCAGCAGCTCCCGAGGGAGGGTCACAGATACGCAGTATTTT
TRBJ2-2,TRBV13,NA,NA,CASSLGHPGATGELFF,TGTGCCAGCAGCTTAGGCCACCCAGGGGCCACCGGGGAGCTGTTTTTT
TRBJ2-3,TRBV19,NA,NA,CASSPQLTDTQYF,TGTGCCAGTAGTCCACAGCTCACAGATACGCAGTATTTT
TRBJ1-2,TRBV27,NA,NA,CASSWGRADYGYTF,TGTGCCAGCAGTTGGGGCAGGGCGGACTATGGCTACACCTTC
TRBJ2-3,TRBV28,NA,NA,CASSGGLGTDTQYF,TGTGCCAGCAGTGGGGGACTTGGCACAGATACGCAGTATTTT
TRBJ1-2,TRBV10-3,NA,NA,CAISENQGYYGYTF,TGTGCCATCAGTGAGAATCAGGGATACTATGGCTACACCTTC
TRBJ2-2,TRBV14,NA,few,CASSRSSGNTGELFF,TGTGCCAGCAGCAGGAGTAGCGGGAACACCGGGGAGCTGTTTTTT
TRBJ2-5,TRBV6-5,NA,NA,CASSPGTVAGETQYF,TGTGCCAGCAGCCCCGGGACAGTTGCGGGGGAGACCCAGTACTTC
TRBJ1-1,TRBV19,TRBD1,NA,CASLGTEMNTEAFF,TGTGCCAGCCTCGGGACAGAAATGAACACTGAAGCTTTCTTT
TRBJ2-2,TRBV5-1,NA,NA,CASSYPANTGELFF,TGCGCCAGCAGCTATCCCGCGAACACCGGGGAGCTGTTTTTT
TRBJ2-5,TRBV2,NA,once,CASKGQPQETQYF,TGTGCCAGCAAAGGACAGCCACAAGAGACCCAGTACTTC